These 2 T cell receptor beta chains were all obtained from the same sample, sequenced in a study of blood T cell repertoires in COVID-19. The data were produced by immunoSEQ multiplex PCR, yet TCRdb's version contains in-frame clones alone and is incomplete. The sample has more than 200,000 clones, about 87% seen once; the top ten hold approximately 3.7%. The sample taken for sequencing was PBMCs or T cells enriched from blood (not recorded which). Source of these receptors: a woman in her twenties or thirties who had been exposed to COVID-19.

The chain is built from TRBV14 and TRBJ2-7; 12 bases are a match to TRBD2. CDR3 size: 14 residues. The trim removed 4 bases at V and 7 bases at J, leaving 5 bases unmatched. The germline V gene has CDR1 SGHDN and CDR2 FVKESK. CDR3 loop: CASSRLAGVEEQYF. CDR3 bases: TGTGCCAGCAGCCGACTAGCGGGAGTGGAAGAGCAGTACTTC. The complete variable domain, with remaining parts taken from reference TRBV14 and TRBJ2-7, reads EAGVTQFPSHSVIEKGQTVTLRCDPISGHDNLYWYRRVMGKEIKFLLHFVKESKQDESGMPNNRFLAERTGGTYSTLKVQPAELEDSGVYFCASSRLAGVEEQYFGPGTRLTVT.

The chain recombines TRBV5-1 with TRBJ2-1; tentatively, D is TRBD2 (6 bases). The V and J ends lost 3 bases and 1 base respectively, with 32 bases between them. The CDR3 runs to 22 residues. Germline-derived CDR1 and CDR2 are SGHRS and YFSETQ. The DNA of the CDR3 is TGCGCCAGCAGCTCCCCATCCCCTGAGGGCGGGGTGGCGGGTCTTTCCTACAATGAGCAGTTCTTC. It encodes CASSSPSPEGGVAGLSYNEQFF.